This T cell receptor (beta chain) was recovered during a study of PD-1 blockade in classical Hodgkin lymphoma. Findings and caveats of the study: Baseline diversity was lower in partial responders and progressors than complete responders. Sources of repertoire differences remain undefined, possibly disease activity or prior therapy.

Sequencing used immunoSEQ multiplex PCR; TCRdb keeps in-frame clones, though not all of them. The sample has over 85,000 clones; just over 90% are singletons. Deletions cut 3 bases from V and 1 base from J, with 15 bases between. Germline V lookup: CDR1 LNHDA, CDR2 SQIVND (reference sequence). There are 16 residues in the CDR3. Stated time point: cycle 4 day 1 (C4D1), after more than 5 weeks of nivolumab. Each patient relapsed following autologous stem cell transplantation, and prior brentuximab vedotin exposure differed. Comment on this clone: What it binds is not known.

This clonotype was obtained from a human donor with classical Hodgkin lymphoma. Sequenced material: peripheral blood mononuclear cells (PBMCs), taken before the fourth cycle of nivolumab. The V call is TRBV19, the J call TRBJ2-5; D remains unclear. CDR3 amino acids: CASSISVATVQETQYF. CDR3 nucleotides: TGTGCCAGTAGTATTTCAGTCGCTACAGTCCAAGAGACCCAGTACTTC.